The clone carrying this T cell receptor beta chain was observed many times. Its antigen is unidentified. Clinical symptoms, serum thyroxine and TRAb, thyroid ultrasound and orbital computed tomography together formed the diagnostic basis. The record originates from a study of T cells in Graves' hyperthyroidism and ophthalmopathy. Amplification of TCR beta CDR3 regions was performed using RNA transcripts as template. TCR CDR3 underwent first-round RT-PCR with the HTBI primer set. TCRdb re-analysed the multiplex PCR reads in MiXCR, keeping a single row per CDR3 protein. The data show about 350,000 distinct CDR3 sequences, 15% seen once. Findings and caveats of the study: Among clonotypes expanded in thyroid above 0.001, most were also found in blood. Separating ophthalmopathy from stable hyperthyroidism was achieved by a 13 V-J model.

The receptor's source is an older woman with Graves' ophthalmopathy. The material sequenced was blood.

CDR3 region: CSAHGGEETQYF. The CDR3 DNA reads as TGCAGTGCCCATGGGGGAGAAGAGACCCAGTACTTC. The rearrangement joins TRBV20-1 to TRBJ2-5; tentatively, D is TRBD1 or TRBD2 (5 bases each). Trimming took off 6 bases at V and 3 bases at J, with 11 bases between the two ends. In germline, CDR1 is DFQATT, CDR2 SNEGSKA (reference sequence). CDR3 length: 12 residues.